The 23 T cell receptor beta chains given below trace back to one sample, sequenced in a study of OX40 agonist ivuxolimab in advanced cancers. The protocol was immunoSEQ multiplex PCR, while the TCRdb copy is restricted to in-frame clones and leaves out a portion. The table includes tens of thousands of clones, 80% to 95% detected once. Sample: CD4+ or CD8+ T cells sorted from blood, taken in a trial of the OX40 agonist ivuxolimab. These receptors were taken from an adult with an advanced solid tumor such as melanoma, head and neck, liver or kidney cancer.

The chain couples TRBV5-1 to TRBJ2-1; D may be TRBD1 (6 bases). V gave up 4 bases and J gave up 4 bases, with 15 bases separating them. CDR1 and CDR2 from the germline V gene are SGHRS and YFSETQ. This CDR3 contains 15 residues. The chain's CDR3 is CASSPTGPIYNEQFF. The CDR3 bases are TGCGCCAGCAGCCCCACAGGGCCCATATACAATGAGCAGTTCTTC.

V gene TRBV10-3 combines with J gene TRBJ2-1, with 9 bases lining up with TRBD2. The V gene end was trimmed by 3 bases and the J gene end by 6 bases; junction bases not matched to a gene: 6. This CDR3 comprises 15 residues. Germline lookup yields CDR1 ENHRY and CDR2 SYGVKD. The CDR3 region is CAISETGTSSNEQFF. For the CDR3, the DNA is TGTGCCATCAGTGAAACCGGGACTAGCAGCAATGAGCAGTTCTTC.

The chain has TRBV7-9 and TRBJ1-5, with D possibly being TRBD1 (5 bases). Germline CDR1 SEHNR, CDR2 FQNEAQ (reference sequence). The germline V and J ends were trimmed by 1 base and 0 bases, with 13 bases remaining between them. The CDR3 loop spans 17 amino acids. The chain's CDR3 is CASSLGSGALSNQPQHF. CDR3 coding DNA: TGTGCCAGCAGCTTAGGATCTGGGGCGCTTAGCAATCAGCCCCAGCATTTT.

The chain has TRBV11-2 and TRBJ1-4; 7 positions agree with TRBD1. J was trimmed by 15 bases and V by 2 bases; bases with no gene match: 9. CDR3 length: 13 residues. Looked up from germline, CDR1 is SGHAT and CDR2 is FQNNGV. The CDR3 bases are TGTGCCAGCAGCTTACGACAGGGCGGGTTTATGTTTTTT. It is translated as CASSLRQGGFMFF.

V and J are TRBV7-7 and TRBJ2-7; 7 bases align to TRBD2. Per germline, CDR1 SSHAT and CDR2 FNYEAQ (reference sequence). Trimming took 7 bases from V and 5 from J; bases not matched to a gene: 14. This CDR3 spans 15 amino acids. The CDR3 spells CASTERGGPEDEQYF. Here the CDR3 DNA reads TGTGCCAGCACCGAAAGGGGAGGGCCTGAGGACGAGCAGTACTTC.

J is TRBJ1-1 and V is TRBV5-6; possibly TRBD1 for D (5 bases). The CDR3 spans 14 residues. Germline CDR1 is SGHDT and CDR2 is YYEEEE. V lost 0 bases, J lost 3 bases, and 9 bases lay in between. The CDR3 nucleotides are TGTGCCAGCAGCTTGGTCATGGGGGACACTGAAGCTTTCTTT. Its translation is CASSLVMGDTEAFF.

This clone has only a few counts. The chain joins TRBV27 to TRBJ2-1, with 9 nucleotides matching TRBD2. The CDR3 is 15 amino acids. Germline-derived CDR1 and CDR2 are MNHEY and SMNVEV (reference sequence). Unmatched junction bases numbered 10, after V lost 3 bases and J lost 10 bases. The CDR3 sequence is CASSFLSGRIVEQFF. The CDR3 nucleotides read TGTGCCAGCAGTTTTTTAAGCGGGAGGATTGTAGAGCAGTTCTTC.

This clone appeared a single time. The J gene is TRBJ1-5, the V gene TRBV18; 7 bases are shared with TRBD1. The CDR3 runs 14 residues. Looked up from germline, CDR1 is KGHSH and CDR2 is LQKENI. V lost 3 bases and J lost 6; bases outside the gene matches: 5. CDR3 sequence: CASSPGTEGQPQHF. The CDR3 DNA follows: TGTGCCAGCTCACCGGGGACAGAGGGTCAGCCCCAGCATTTT.

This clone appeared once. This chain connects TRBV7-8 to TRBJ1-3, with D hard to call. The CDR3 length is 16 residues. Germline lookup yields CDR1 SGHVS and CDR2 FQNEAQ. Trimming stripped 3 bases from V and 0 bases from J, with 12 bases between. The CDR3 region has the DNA TGTGCCAGCAGCTTTACTACAGTGGGCTCTGGAAACACCATATATTTT. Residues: CASSFTTVGSGNTIYF.

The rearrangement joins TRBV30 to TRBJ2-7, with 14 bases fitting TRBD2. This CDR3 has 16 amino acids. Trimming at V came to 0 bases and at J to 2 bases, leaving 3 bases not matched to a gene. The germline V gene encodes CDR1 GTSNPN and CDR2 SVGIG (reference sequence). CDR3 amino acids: CAWSVRGLAGAYEQYF. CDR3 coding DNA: TGTGCCTGGAGTGTACGGGGACTAGCGGGAGCCTACGAGCAGTACTTC.

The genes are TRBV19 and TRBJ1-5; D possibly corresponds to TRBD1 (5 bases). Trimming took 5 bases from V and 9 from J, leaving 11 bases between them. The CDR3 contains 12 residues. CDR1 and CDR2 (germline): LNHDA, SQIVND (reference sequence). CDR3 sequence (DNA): TGTGCCAGTAGTGAGGGGCAAGGGCCCCAGCATTTT. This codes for CASSEGQGPQHF.

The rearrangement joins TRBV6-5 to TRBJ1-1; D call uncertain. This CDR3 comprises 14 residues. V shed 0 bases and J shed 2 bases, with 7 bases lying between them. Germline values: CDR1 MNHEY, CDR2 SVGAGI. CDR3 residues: CASSYSIANTEAFF. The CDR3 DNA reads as TGTGCCAGCAGTTACTCGATAGCTAACACTGAAGCTTTCTTT.

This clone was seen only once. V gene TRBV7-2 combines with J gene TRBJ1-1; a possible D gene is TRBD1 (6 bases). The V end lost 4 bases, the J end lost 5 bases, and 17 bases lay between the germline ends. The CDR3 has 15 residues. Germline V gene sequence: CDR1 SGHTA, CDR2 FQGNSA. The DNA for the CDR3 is TGTGCCAGCAGCTCGACTCCGGGGGCGAGAACTGAAGCTTTCTTT. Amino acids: CASSSTPGARTEAFF.

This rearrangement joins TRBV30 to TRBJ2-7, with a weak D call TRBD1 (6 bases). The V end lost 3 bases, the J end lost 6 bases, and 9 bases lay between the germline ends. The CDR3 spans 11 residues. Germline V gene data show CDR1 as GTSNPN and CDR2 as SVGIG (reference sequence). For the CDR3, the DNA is TGTGCCTGGAGCCGGACAGTCGAGCAGTACTTC. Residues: CAWSRTVEQYF.

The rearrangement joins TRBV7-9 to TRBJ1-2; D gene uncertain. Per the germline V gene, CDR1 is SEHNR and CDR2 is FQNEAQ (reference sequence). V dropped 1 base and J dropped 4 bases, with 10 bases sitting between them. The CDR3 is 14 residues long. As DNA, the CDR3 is TGTGCCAGCAGCTTAGAGGTGGATCTCTATGGCTACACCTTC. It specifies CASSLEVDLYGYTF.

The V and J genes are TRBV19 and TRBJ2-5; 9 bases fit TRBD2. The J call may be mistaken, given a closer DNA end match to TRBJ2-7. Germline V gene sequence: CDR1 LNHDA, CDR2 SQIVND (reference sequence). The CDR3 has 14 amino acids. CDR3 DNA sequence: TGTGCCAGTAGCACTAGCGGGTTGCACTACGAGCAGTACTTC. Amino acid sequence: CASSTSGLHYEQYF.

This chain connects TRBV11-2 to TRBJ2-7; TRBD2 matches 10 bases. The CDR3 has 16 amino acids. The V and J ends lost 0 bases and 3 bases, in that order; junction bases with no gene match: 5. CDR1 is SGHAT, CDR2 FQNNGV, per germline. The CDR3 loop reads CASSLDKLAGDYEQYF. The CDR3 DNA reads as TGTGCCAGCAGCTTAGATAAGCTAGCGGGAGACTACGAGCAGTACTTC.

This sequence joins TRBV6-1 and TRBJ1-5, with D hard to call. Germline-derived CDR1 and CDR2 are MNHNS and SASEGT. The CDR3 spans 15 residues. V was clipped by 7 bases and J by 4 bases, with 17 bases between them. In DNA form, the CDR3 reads TGTGCCAGCACCTCCGGGTACGGCGGAAATCAGCCCCAGCATTTT. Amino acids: CASTSGYGGNQPQHF.

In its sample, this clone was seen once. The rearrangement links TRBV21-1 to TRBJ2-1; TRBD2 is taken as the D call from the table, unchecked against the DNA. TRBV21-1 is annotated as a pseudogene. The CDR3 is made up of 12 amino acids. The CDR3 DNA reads TGTGCCAGCAGCAAAGATGGACTAGAGCAGTTCTTC. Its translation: CASSKDGLEQFF.

The CDR3 region is CASTIDRFNTEAFF. The CDR3 region has the DNA TGTGCCAGCACCATCGACAGGTTTAACACTGAAGCTTTCTTT. This chain joins TRBV11-2 and TRBJ1-1; TRBD1 might be the D (6 bases). Germline V CDR1 and CDR2: SGHAT, FQNNGV. The CDR3 runs to 14 residues. The V end lost 7 bases, the J end lost 2 bases, and 14 bases lay between the germline ends. The variable domain in full, with the rest retrieved from reference TRBV11-2 and TRBJ1-1, is EAGVAQSPRYKIIEKRQSVAFWCNPISGHATLYWYQQILGQGPKLLIQFQNNGVVDDSQLPKDRFSAERLKGVDSTLKIQPAKLEDSAVYLCASTIDRFNTEAFFGQGTRLTVV.

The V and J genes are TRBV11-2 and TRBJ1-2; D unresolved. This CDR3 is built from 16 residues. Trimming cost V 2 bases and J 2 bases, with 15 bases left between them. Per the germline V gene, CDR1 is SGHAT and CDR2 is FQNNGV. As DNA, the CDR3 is TGTGCCAGCAGCTTACCGAGCGGGAACAGAAACTATGGCTACACCTTC. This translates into CASSLPSGNRNYGYTF.

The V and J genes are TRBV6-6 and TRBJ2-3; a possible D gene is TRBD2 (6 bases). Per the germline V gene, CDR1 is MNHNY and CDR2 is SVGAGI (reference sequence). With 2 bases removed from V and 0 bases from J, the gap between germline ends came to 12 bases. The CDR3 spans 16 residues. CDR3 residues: CASSYRLGTSTDTQYF. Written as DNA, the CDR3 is TGTGCCAGCAGTTACCGACTAGGGACTAGCACAGATACGCAGTATTTT.

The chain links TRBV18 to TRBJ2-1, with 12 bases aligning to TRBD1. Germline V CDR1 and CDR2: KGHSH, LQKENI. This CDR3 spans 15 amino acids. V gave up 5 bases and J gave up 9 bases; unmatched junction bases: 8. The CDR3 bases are TGTGCCAGCTCAGGGCGGGGACAGGGGGCGAGTGAGCAGTTCTTC. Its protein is CASSGRGQGASEQFF.